The table lists the clone carrying this TCR beta chain with a count of one. The data originate from a study of technical replicates of blood from a few donors. The CDR3 is 15 amino acids. The germline CDR1 and CDR2 sequences are LNHDA and SQIVND (reference sequence). The V segment lost 6 bases and the J segment 5 bases; nucleotides outside the gene matches: 12. Here immunoSEQ multiplex PCR was the method, and the copy in TCRdb shows in-frame clones only, minus some. Here the sample spans fewer than 65,000 clones, around nine tenths being singletons. The sequence came from a human donor in good health. Some clones in this sample may be carry-over from other donors' samples. The chain is built from TRBV19 and TRBJ1-2, with 7 bases matching TRBD1. The sequencing input was PBMCs. The CDR3 region has the DNA TGTGCCAGTAGCGGAGGACCAAAGGGACAGTATGGCTACACCTTC. As protein: CASSGGPKGQYGYTF.